This TCR beta chain was retrieved from a study of cytomegalovirus exposure and HLA in healthy donors. TCRdb's copy holds only in-frame clones and misses some; the assay was immunoSEQ multiplex PCR. The profile covers hundreds of thousands of clones, with about 87% appearing a single time and 2.5% to 3% taken by the ten largest. The V end was cut by 2 bases, the J end by 6 bases, with 14 bases between. This CDR3 spans 14 amino acids. Looked up from germline, CDR1 is SGHVS and CDR2 is FQNEAQ. Sequencing used PBMCs. The source of this sequence is a young man in good health and CMV-seronegative. The gene calls are TRBV7-8 and TRBJ2-7; perhaps TRBD1 as D (7 bases). CDR3 protein: CASSLSRGVSEQYF. The CDR3 region has the DNA TGTGCCAGCAGCTTATCCAGGGGGGTTAGCGAGCAGTACTTC.